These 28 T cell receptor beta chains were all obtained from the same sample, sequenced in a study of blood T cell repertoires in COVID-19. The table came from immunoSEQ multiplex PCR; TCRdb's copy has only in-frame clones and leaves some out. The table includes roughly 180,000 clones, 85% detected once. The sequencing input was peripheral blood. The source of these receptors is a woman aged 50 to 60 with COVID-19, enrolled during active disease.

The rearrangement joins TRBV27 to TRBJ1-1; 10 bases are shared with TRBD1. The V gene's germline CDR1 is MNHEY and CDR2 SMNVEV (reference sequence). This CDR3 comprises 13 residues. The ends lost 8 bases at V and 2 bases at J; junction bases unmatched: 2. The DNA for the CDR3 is TGTGCCAGCGCGACAGGGGGCAACACTGAAGCTTTCTTT. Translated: CASATGGNTEAFF.

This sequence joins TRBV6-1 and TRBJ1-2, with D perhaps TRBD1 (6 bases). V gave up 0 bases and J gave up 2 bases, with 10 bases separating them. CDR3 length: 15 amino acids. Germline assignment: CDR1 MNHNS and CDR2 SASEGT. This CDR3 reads CASSEAGTNNYGYTF. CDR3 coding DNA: TGTGCCAGCAGTGAAGCCGGGACAAACAACTATGGCTACACCTTC.

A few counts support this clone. The CDR3 sequence is CSASYRAYSYGYTF. CDR3 sequence (DNA): TGCAGTGCTAGTTACCGTGCCTACTCCTATGGCTACACCTTC. V and J are TRBV20-1 and TRBJ1-2; D unresolved. The germline V gene has CDR1 DFQATT and CDR2 SNEGSKA (reference sequence). Trimming pared 3 bases from V and 4 bases from J, leaving 15 bases between. This CDR3 spans 14 amino acids.

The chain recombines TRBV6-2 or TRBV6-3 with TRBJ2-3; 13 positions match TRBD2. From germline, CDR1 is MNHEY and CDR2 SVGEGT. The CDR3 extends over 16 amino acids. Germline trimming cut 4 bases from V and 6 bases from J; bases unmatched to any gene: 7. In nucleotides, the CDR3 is TGTGCCAGCAGTTGGACTAGCGGGGGATTCTTTGATACGCAGTATTTT. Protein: CASSWTSGGFFDTQYF.

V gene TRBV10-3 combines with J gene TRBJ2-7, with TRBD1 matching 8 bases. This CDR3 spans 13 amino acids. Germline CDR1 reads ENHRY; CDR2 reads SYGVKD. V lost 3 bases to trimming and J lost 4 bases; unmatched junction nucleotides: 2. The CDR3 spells CAISETGGYEQYF. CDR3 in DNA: TGTGCCATCAGTGAAACAGGGGGTTACGAGCAGTACTTC.

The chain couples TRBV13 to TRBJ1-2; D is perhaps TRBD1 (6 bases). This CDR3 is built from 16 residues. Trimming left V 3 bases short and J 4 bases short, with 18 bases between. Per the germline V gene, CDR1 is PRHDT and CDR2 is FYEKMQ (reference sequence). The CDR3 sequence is CASSLTLRQEVYGYTF. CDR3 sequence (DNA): TGTGCCAGCAGCTTGACCTTACGACAGGAGGTCTATGGCTACACCTTC.

The DNA of the CDR3 is TGTGCCAGCAGCGAATCGGGACACGTGCGCAATGAGCAGTTCTTC. It is translated as CASSESGHVRNEQFF. The chain joins TRBV9 to TRBJ2-1, with D perhaps matching TRBD1 (6 bases). The CDR3 sequence is 15 residues long. V was clipped by 3 bases and J by 6 bases, with 16 bases between them. Germline CDR1 SGDLS, CDR2 YYNGEE.

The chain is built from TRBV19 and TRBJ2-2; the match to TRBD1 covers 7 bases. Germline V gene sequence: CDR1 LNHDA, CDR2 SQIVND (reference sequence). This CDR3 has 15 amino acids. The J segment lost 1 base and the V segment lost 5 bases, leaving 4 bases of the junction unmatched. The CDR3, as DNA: TGTGCCAGTAGTTCAGGACAGGTGAACACCGGGGAGCTGTTTTTT. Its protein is CASSSGQVNTGELFF.

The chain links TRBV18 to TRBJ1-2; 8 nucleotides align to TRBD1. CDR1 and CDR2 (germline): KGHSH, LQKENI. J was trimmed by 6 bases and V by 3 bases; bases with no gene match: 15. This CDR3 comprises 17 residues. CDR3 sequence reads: CASSPWDRRSMHDGYTF. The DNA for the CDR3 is TGTGCCAGCTCACCCTGGGACAGGAGGTCGATGCATGATGGCTACACCTTC.

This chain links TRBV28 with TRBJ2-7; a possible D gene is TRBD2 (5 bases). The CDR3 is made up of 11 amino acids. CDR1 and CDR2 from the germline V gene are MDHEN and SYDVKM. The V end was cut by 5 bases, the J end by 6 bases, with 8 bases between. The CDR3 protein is CASSVGVEQYF. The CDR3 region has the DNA TGTGCCAGCAGTGTCGGGGTCGAGCAGTACTTC.

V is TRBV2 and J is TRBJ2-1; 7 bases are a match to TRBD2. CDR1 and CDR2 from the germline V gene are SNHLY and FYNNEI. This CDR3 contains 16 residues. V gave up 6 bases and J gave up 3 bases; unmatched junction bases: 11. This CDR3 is CASSADGAGFYNEQFF. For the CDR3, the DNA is TGTGCCAGCAGCGCCGACGGAGCGGGGTTCTACAATGAGCAGTTCTTC.

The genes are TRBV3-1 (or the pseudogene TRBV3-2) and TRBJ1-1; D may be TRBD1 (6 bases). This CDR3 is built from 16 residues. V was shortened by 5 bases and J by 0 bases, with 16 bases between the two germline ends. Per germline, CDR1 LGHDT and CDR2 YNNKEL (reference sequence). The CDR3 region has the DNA TGTGCCAGCAGCGGACGCAGGGGAACCATGAACACTGAAGCTTTCTTT. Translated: CASSGRRGTMNTEAFF.

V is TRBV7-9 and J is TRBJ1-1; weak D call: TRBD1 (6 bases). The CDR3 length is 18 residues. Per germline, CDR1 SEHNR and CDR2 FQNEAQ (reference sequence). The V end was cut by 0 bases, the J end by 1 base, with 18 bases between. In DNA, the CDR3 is TGTGCCAGCAGCTTAGCTCTTCTATCAGGGGAAGCGAACACTGAAGCTTTCTTT. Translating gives CASSLALLSGEANTEAFF.

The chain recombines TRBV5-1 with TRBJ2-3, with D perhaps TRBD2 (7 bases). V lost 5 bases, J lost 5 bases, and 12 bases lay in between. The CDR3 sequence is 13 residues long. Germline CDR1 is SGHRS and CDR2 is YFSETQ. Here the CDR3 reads CASSAGAGDTQYF. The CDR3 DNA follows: TGCGCCAGCAGTGCGGGGGCCGGAGATACGCAGTATTTT.

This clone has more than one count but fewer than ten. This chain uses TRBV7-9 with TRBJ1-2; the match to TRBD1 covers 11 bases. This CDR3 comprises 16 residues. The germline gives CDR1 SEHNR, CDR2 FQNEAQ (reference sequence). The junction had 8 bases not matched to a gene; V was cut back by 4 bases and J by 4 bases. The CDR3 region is CASSWGQGVGVYGYTF. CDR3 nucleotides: TGTGCCAGCAGCTGGGGACAGGGGGTTGGTGTCTATGGCTACACCTTC.

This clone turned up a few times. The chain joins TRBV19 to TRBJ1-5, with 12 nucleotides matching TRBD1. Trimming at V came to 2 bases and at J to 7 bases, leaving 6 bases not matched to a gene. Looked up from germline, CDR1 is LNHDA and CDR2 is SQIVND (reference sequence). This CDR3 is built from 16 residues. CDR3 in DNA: TGTGCCAGTAGTATAAGGGACAGGGGGCTTCGGCAGCCCCAGCATTTT. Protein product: CASSIRDRGLRQPQHF.

DNA for the CDR3: TGTGCCAGCAGTTACTCATACAATAACTATGGCTACACCTTC. Translated: CASSYSYNNYGYTF. The chain is built from TRBV6-5 and TRBJ1-2; D is unresolved. Trimming shortened V by 0 bases and J by 1 base, and 6 bases separated the two germline ends. This CDR3 region has 14 residues. Germline CDR1 reads MNHEY; CDR2 reads SVGAGI.

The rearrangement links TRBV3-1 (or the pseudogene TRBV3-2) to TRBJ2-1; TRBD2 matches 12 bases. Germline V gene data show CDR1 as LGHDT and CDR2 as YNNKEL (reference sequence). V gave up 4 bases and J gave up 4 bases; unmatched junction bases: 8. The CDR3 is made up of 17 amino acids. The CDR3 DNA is TGTGCCAGCAGCCGCGAGGGACTAGCGGGCCTTTACAATGAGCAGTTCTTC. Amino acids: CASSREGLAGLYNEQFF.

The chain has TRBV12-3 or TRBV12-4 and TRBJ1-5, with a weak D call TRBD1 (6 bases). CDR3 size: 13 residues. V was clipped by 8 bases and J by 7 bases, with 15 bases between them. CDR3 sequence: CASAKGEGQPQHF. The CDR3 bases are TGTGCCAGCGCCAAGGGGGAAGGACAGCCCCAGCATTTT.

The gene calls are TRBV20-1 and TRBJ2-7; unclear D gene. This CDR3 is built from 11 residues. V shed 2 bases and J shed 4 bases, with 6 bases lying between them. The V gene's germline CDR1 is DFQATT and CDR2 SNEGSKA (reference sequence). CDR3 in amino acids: CSARLGYEQYF. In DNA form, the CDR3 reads TGCAGTGCTAGACTCGGGTACGAGCAGTACTTC.

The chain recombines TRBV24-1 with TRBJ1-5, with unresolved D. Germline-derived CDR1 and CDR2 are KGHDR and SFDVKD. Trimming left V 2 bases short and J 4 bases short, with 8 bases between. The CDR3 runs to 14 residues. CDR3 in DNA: TGTGCCACCAGTGATTCTACAGAGAATCAGCCCCAGCATTTT. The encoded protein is CATSDSTENQPQHF.

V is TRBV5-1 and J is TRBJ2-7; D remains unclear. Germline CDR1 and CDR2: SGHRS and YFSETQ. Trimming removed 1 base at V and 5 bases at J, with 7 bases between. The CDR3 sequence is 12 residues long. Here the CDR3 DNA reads TGCGCCAGCAGCTTGTCTGCGGACGAGCAGTACTTC. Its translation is CASSLSADEQYF.

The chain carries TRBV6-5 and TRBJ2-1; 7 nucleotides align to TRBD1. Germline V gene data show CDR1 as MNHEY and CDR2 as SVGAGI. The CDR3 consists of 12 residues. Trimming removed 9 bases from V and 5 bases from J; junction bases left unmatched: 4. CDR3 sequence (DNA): TGTGCCAGTTGGGACAGCAACAATGAGCAGTTCTTC. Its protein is CASWDSNNEQFF.

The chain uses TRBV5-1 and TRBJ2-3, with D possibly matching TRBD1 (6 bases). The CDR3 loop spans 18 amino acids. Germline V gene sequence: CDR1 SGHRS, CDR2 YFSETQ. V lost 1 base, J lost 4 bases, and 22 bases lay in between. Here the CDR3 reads CASSLQMVRGKGADTQYF. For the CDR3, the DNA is TGCGCCAGCAGCTTGCAGATGGTAAGGGGGAAAGGGGCAGATACGCAGTATTTT.

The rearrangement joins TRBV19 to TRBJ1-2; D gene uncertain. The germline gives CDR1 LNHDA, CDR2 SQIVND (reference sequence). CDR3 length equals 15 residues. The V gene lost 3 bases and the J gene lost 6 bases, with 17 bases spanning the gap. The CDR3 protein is CASSIGRLLLDGYTF. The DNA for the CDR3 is TGTGCCAGTAGTATTGGCAGGCTCCTTTTGGATGGCTACACCTTC.

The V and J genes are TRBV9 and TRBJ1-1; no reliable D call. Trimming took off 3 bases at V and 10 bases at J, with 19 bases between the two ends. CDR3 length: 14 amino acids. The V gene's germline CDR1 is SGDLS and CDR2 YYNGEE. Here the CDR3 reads CASSAATGEVGAFF. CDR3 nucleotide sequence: TGTGCCAGCAGCGCCGCCACTGGGGAGGTAGGAGCTTTCTTT.

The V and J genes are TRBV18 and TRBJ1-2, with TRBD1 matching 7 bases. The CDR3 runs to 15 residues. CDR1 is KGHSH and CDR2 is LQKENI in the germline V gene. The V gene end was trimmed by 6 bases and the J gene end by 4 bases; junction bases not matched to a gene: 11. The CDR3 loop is CASSRDRAEFYGYTF. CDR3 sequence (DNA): TGTGCCAGCTCGCGAGACAGGGCCGAATTCTATGGCTACACCTTC.

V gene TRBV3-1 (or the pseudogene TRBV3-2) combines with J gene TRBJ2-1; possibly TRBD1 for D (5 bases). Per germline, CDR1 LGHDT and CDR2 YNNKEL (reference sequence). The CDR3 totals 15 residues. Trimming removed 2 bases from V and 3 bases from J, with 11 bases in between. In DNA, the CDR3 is TGTGCCAGCAGCCAATCCGACAGTTACTACAATGAGCAGTTCTTC. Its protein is CASSQSDSYYNEQFF.